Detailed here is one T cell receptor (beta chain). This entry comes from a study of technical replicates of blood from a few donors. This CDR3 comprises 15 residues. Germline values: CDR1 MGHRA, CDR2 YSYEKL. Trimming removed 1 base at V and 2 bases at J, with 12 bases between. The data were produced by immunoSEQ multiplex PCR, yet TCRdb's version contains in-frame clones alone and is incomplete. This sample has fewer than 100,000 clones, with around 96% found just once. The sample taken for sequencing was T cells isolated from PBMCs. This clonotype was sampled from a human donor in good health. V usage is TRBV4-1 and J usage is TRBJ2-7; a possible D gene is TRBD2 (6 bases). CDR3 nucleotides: TGCGCCAGCAGCCAAGGGCCGGGGAGGACCTACGAGCAGTACTTC. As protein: CASSQGPGRTYEQYF.